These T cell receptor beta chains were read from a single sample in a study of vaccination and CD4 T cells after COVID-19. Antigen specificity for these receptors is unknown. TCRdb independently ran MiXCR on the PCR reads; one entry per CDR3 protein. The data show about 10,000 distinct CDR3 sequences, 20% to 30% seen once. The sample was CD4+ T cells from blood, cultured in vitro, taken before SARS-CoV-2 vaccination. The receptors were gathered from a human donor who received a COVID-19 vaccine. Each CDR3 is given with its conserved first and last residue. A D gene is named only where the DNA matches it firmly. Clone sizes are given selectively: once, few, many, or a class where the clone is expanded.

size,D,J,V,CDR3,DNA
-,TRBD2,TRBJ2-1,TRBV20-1,CSASVVAGAFYNEQFF,TGCAGTGCTAGCGTAGTAGCGGGGGCCTTCTACAATGAGCAGTTCTTC
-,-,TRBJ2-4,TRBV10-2,CASRAPGGPGNIQYF,TGCGCCAGCAGGGCCCCCGGAGGGCCTGGAAACATTCAGTACTTC
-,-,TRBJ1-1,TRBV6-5,CASSSWGNTEAFF,TGTGCCAGCAGTTCATGGGGGAACACTGAAGCTTTCTTT
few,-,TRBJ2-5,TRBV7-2,CASSLQGQETQYF,TGTGCCAGCAGTCTACAGGGCCAAGAGACCCAGTACTTC
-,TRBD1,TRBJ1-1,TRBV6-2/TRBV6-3,CASSYPRGGQNTEAFF,TGTGCCAGCAGTTACCCCAGGGGGGGGCAGAACACTGAAGCTTTCTTT
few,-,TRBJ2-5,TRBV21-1,CASSKGPGTYQETQYF,TGTGCCAGCAGCAAAGGCCCCGGGACATACCAAGAGACCCAGTACTTC
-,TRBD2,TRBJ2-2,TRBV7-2,CASSLGGSGVVGELFF,TGTGCCAGCAGCTTGGGAGGAAGCGGGGTCGTCGGGGAGCTGTTTTTT
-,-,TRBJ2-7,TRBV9,CASSMDISYEQYF,TGTGCCAGCAGCATGGACATCTCCTACGAGCAGTACTTC
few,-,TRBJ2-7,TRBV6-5,CASSYSLSSLRLPGLQYF,TGTGCCAGCAGTTACTCGCTTTCGTCCCTGAGATTACCGGGGCTCCAGTACTTC
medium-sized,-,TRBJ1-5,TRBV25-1,CASRAQGFLSNQPQHF,TGTGCCAGCAGGGCTCAGGGGTTTCTTAGCAATCAGCCCCAGCATTTT
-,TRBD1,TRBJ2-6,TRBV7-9,CASSLALRTGLTF,TGTGCCAGCAGCTTAGCGCTAAGGACAGGTCTGACTTTC
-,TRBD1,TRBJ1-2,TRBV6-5,CASSYTGQRNYGYTF,TGTGCCAGCAGTTACACGGGACAGAGAAACTATGGCTACACCTTC
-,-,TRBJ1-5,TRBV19,CASSIERVSQPQHF,TGTGCCAGTAGTATAGAGAGGGTTAGCCAGCCCCAGCATTTT
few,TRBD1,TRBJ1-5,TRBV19,CASNARTGTVYSNQPQHF,TGTGCCAGTAATGCTCGGACAGGGACAGTATATAGCAATCAGCCCCAGCATTTT
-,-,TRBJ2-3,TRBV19,CASSTLNGNDDTQYF,TGTGCCAGTAGTACTCTAAACGGGAACGACGATACGCAGTATTTT
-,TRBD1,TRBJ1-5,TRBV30,CAWSGNRGQSNQPQHF,TGTGCCTGGAGTGGAAACAGGGGGCAGAGCAATCAGCCCCAGCATTTT
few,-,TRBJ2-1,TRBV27,CASGNYRAGEQFF,TGTGCCAGCGGGAACTACAGGGCTGGTGAGCAGTTCTTC
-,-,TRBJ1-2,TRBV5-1,CASSLSQGLGMNGYTF,TGCGCCAGCAGCTTGTCACAGGGACTGGGTATGAATGGCTACACCTTC
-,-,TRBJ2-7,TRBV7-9,CASSLGGGSGEQYF,TGTGCCAGCAGCTTAGGGGGCGGATCGGGGGAGCAGTACTTC
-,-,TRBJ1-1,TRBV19,CASSIKGRGGATEAFF,TGTGCCAGTAGTATAAAAGGTCGAGGGGGGGCCACTGAAGCTTTCTTT
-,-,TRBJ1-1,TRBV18,CASSPREDMNTEAFF,TGTGCCAGCTCACCAAGGGAGGATATGAACACTGAAGCTTTCTTT
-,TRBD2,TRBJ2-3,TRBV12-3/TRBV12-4,CASSPSGGANTQYF,TGTGCCAGCAGTCCTAGCGGGGGGGCGAATACGCAGTATTTT
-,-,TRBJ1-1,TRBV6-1,CASSENSVEDFF,TGTGCCAGCAGTGAAAACAGCGTGGAGGATTTCTTT
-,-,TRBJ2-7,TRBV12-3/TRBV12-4,CASSPVGVSEQYF,TGTGCCAGCAGTCCTGTAGGGGTGAGTGAGCAGTACTTC